This is a list of T cell receptor beta chains from one sample in a study of control samples from healthy donors and cancer patients. Repertoires were generated with immunoSEQ multiplex PCR, while TCRdb's copy carries only in-frame clones and drops some. The sample consists of some 130,000 clones, roughly 90% of them appearing once. The sample taken for sequencing was blood. The receptor source for this set is a man aged 35 to 55 in good health. The CDR3 runs from the conserved cysteine through the conserved F or W. Fields, in order: clone size, J gene, D gene, V gene, CDR3 DNA, CDR3 protein. The D gene is left open where the match is weak. Size is omitted from some rows. Given values are once, few, many or a class for expanded clones.

. TRBJ2-3 . TRBV10-3 TGTGCCATCAGTGAGTCGGGGGGAGGTACGCAGTATTTT CAISESGGGTQYF
. TRBJ2-1 . TRBV11-3 TGTGCCAGCAGCTCGTTTGACAGACCCTACAATGAGCAGTTCTTC CASSSFDRPYNEQFF
few TRBJ1-5 TRBD1 TRBV7-9 TGTGCCAGCAGCTTGACAGGGGGCATTCAGCCCCAGCATTTT CASSLTGGIQPQHF
. TRBJ2-5 TRBD1 TRBV5-5 TGTGCCAGCAGCTTCGGACAGGTTGAGACCCAGTACTTC CASSFGQVETQYF
. TRBJ1-1 TRBD1 TRBV24-1 TGTGCCACCAGTGATGCATCAGGGGGCGAAACTGAAGCTTTCTTT CATSDASGGETEAFF
. TRBJ1-2 TRBD1 TRBV10-3 TGTGCCATCAGTGATTCAGCGACAGGGGAGGGCTATGGCTACACCTTC CAISDSATGEGYGYTF
. TRBJ2-7 . TRBV27 TGTGCCAGCAGTCCGATCCCCGGGACTTCTCATCACTTC CASSPIPGTSHHF
. TRBJ2-1 . TRBV19 TGTGCCAGTAGTATTCCTAACAATGAGCAGTTCTTC CASSIPNNEQFF
. TRBJ1-4 . TRBV15 TGTGCCACCAGCAGAGATCCGGGCGAAAAACTGTTTTTT CATSRDPGEKLFF
few TRBJ1-1 TRBD1 TRBV6-5 TGTGCCAGCGCGGGACAGGGGGGCACTGAAGCTTTCTTT CASAGQGGTEAFF
. TRBJ1-5 . TRBV24-1 TGTGCCACCAGTGATTTGGCCAGGGACAATCAGCCCCAGCATTTT CATSDLARDNQPQHF
. TRBJ1-2 TRBD1 TRBV6-2/TRBV6-3 TGTGCCAGCAGTTACTCCCCGGGACAGCCCTTCTATGGCTACACCTTC CASSYSPGQPFYGYTF
. TRBJ2-4 TRBD1 TRBV29-1 TGCAGCGCCGATGGACAGGGGGTCGGAAACATTCAGTACTTC CSADGQGVGNIQYF
. TRBJ1-2 . TRBV12-3/TRBV12-4 TGTGCCAGCAGTTTAAGTGACAGCTATGGCTACACCTTC CASSLSDSYGYTF
. TRBJ1-2 TRBD1 TRBV25-1 TGTGCCAGCAGTGAAACAGGGGGCGCGGAAGGCTACACCTTC CASSETGGAEGYTF
few TRBJ2-7 . TRBV10-3 TGTGCCATGGGGAAGAGTCTATTGTCCTACGAGCAGTACTTC CAMGKSLLSYEQYF
. TRBJ1-1 . TRBV9 TGTGCCAGCAGCGCGAGGGGCGTGGGGAACACTGAAGCTTTCTTT CASSARGVGNTEAFF